A single sample gave rise to the 22 T cell receptor beta chains below, sequenced in a study of cytomegalovirus exposure and HLA in healthy donors. The primer mix had 60 Vbeta and 13 Jbeta primers. Clones were sequenced by immunoSEQ multiplex PCR, and TCRdb holds only the in-frame ones, with some missing. In total, the table holds about 55,000 clones. Input material: PBMCs. Every receptor here comes from a woman aged 60-75 years in good health and CMV-seropositive.

The chain has TRBV4-1 and TRBJ2-7; D possibly corresponds to TRBD2 (6 bases). Germline V gene data show CDR1 as MGHRA and CDR2 as YSYEKL. The V gene lost 1 base and the J gene lost 3 bases, with 13 bases spanning the gap. This CDR3 has 15 residues. The CDR3, as DNA: TGCGCCAGCAGCCAAGCGTCGGGGGTTCTCTACGAGCAGTACTTC. Translation: CASSQASGVLYEQYF.

The V gene is TRBV5-4, the J gene TRBJ2-2; 15 nucleotides agree with TRBD2. The length of the CDR3 is 17 residues. V dropped 3 bases and J dropped 3; count of bases not matched to a gene: 3. Germline loops: CDR1 SGHNT, CDR2 YYREEE (reference sequence). The CDR3 reads CASSSGLAGGYTGELFF. CDR3 nucleotides: TGTGCCAGCAGCTCGGGACTAGCGGGGGGTTACACCGGGGAGCTGTTTTTT.

V and J are TRBV2 and TRBJ1-5; 10 bases line up with TRBD1. V lost 5 bases, J lost 6 bases, and 10 bases stayed unmatched. This CDR3 is 16 amino acids long. In germline, CDR1 is SNHLY, CDR2 FYNNEI. The CDR3 coding sequence is TGTGCCAGCAGTCATCACCGGGACAGGGGTGTTCAGCCCCAGCATTTT. Its translation: CASSHHRDRGVQPQHF.

The rearrangement uses TRBV25-1 and TRBJ2-7; D not resolved. Germline-derived CDR1 and CDR2 are MGHDK and SYGVNS. V was pared by 4 bases and J by 4 bases, with 5 bases between. The CDR3 loop spans 11 amino acids. The CDR3 region has the DNA TGTGCCAGCAGTGTTATTTACGAGCAGTACTTC. This encodes CASSVIYEQYF.

The CDR3 sequence: CASSYFGLTNTEAFF. In nucleotides, the CDR3 is TGTGCCAGCAGTTACTTCGGACTGACGAACACTGAAGCTTTCTTT. The rearrangement uses TRBV6-5 and TRBJ1-1; no clear D gene. Looked up from germline, CDR1 is MNHEY and CDR2 is SVGAGI. The CDR3 runs to 15 residues. V was trimmed by 1 base and J by 1 base, leaving 10 bases between them.

The genes are TRBV4-1 and TRBJ2-3, with D unclear. The V gene's germline CDR1 is MGHRA and CDR2 YSYEKL. This CDR3 spans 17 amino acids. V lost 2 bases and J 2 bases, leaving 17 bases between the germline ends. CDR3 loop: CASSQTPPPTLTDTQYF. The CDR3 DNA is TGCGCCAGCAGCCAAACCCCACCCCCTACTCTCACAGATACGCAGTATTTT.

The genes are TRBV7-9 and TRBJ1-6; D remains unclear. This CDR3 spans 15 amino acids. Germline CDR1 and CDR2: SEHNR and FQNEAQ (reference sequence). With 5 bases removed from V and 3 bases from J, the gap between germline ends came to 11 bases. In DNA form, the CDR3 reads TGTGCCAGCAGCCCCCGACGGGTCTATAATTCACCCCTCCACTTT. This translates into CASSPRRVYNSPLHF. The entire variable domain, with the rest obtained from reference TRBV7-9 and TRBJ1-6, is as follows: DTGVSQNPRHKITKRGQNVTFRCDPISEHNRLYWYRQTLGQGPEFLTYFQNEAQLEKSRLLSDRFSAERPKGSFSTLEIQRTEQGDSAMYLCASSPRRVYNSPLHFGNGTRLTVT.

The genes are TRBV5-1 and TRBJ2-1; 8 bases are a match to TRBD1. The CDR3 extends over 15 amino acids. Germline V lookup: CDR1 SGHRS, CDR2 YFSETQ. V was clipped by 0 bases and J by 5 bases; unmatched bases: 4. CDR3 amino acids: CASSLVGTGNNEQFF. The CDR3, as DNA: TGCGCCAGCAGCTTGGTCGGGACAGGTAACAATGAGCAGTTCTTC.

This sequence joins TRBV7-9 and TRBJ2-6, with 7 bases identical to TRBD2. Per the germline V gene, CDR1 is SEHNR and CDR2 is FQNEAQ (reference sequence). J lost 4 bases, V lost 1 base, and 7 bases had no gene match. The CDR3 covers 17 residues. The CDR3 coding sequence is TGTGCCAGCAGCTTAGTGGGGACTACATCCGGGGCCAACGTCCTGACTTTC. It yields the protein CASSLVGTTSGANVLTF.

About this clone: A read error may produce the germline difference seen at one junction end. The chain recombines TRBV4-3 with TRBJ2-3; 10 nucleotides line up with TRBD1. Germline CDR1 and CDR2: LGHNA and YSLEER. There are 15 residues in the CDR3. The CDR3 is CASSQGQGIADKQYF. Here the CDR3 DNA reads TGCGCCAGCAGCCAGGGACAGGGGATAGCAGATAAGCAGTATTTT.

V gene TRBV6-4 combines with J gene TRBJ2-3; D call uncertain. Trimming left V 6 bases short and J 0 bases short, with 13 bases between. The CDR3 has 15 residues. CDR1 and CDR2 from the germline V gene are MRHNA and SNTAGT. This chain's CDR3 is CASSQTTTSTDTQYF. CDR3 DNA sequence: TGTGCCAGCAGCCAGACAACAACTAGCACAGATACGCAGTATTTT.

V usage is TRBV5-1 and J usage is TRBJ2-2, with 7 bases identical to TRBD1. V shed 5 bases, J shed 3 bases, and the junction held 7 bases outside the gene matches. Germline V gene data show CDR1 as SGHRS and CDR2 as YFSETQ. The CDR3 is 15 amino acids. The CDR3 DNA sequence: TGCGCCAGCAGGCCAGGGGGTACGGACACCGGGGAGCTGTTTTTT. Protein product: CASRPGGTDTGELFF. Full variable domain (outside the CDR3, taken from reference TRBV5-1 and TRBJ2-2): KAGVTQTPRYLIKTRGQQVTLSCSPISGHRSVSWYQQTPGQGLQFLFEYFSETQRNKGNFPGRFSGRQFSNSRSEMNVSTLELGDSALYLCASRPGGTDTGELFFGEGSRLTVL.

This sequence joins TRBV10-3 and TRBJ2-6; perhaps TRBD1 as D (6 bases). The germline V gene encodes CDR1 ENHRY and CDR2 SYGVKD. The ends were cut back, 5 bases at V and 2 bases at J, with 10 bases in the middle. This CDR3 has 15 amino acids. This CDR3 is CAISPRGAGANVLTF. DNA of the CDR3: TGTGCCATCAGTCCCAGGGGCGCTGGGGCCAACGTCCTGACTTTC.

The V call is TRBV7-9, the J call TRBJ2-5; 9 bases are shared with TRBD2. The CDR3 has 15 residues. The germline CDR1 and CDR2 sequences are SEHNR and FQNEAQ (reference sequence). Trimming removed 0 bases from V and 5 bases from J; junction bases left unmatched: 4. CDR3 sequence (DNA): TGTGCCAGCAGCTTAGCGTTTCTAGCGGGGGAGACCCAGTACTTC. Translated: CASSLAFLAGETQYF.

The chain combines TRBV7-9 with TRBJ2-1; 7 bases agree with TRBD2. Germline V CDR1 and CDR2: SEHNR, FQNEAQ (reference sequence). This CDR3 comprises 16 residues. Trimming at V came to 6 bases and at J to 2 bases, leaving 10 bases not matched to a gene. In DNA form, the CDR3 reads TGTGCCAGCAGTTACGCGGGGGTGCAGACCTACAATGAGCAGTTCTTC. Protein product: CASSYAGVQTYNEQFF.

The chain is built from TRBV5-1 and TRBJ2-3; maybe TRBD1 (6 bases). Germline V gene lookup returns CDR1 SGHRS and CDR2 YFSETQ. Trimming removed 3 bases from V and 4 bases from J, with 18 bases in between. This CDR3 is built from 16 residues. CDR3: CASSSKDRVTADTQYF. The CDR3 DNA reads as TGCGCCAGCAGCTCCAAGGACAGAGTAACAGCAGATACGCAGTATTTT.

V and J are TRBV7-9 and TRBJ2-5, with 10 bases aligning to TRBD1. There are 15 residues in the CDR3. Germline CDR1 SEHNR, CDR2 FQNEAQ (reference sequence). With V trimmed by 5 bases and J by 1 base, 4 bases remained unmatched. This chain's CDR3 is CASSEGQGIQETQYF. CDR3 nucleotide sequence: TGTGCCAGCAGCGAGGGACAGGGGATCCAAGAGACCCAGTACTTC.

V gene TRBV6-5 combines with J gene TRBJ2-2; D call uncertain. This CDR3 has 12 amino acids. V lost 4 bases to trimming and J lost 8 bases, with 8 bases between them. CDR1 and CDR2 (germline): MNHEY, SVGAGI. This chain's CDR3 is CASSWSRGELFF. The DNA for the CDR3 is TGTGCCAGCAGTTGGAGTAGGGGGGAGCTGTTTTTT.

The rearrangement joins TRBV6-1 to TRBJ1-5; 7 nucleotides agree with TRBD1. This CDR3 is built from 15 residues. Germline V gene lookup returns CDR1 MNHNS and CDR2 SASEGT. Germline trimming cut 5 bases from V and 1 base from J; bases unmatched to any gene: 5. The CDR3 DNA reads TGTGCCAGCAGTTTCGGGACAGCGAGCAATCAGCCCCAGCATTTT. Protein sequence: CASSFGTASNQPQHF.

The chain links TRBV18 to TRBJ2-2; TRBD1 matches at 8 bases. After removal of 3 bases from V and 3 bases from J, the junction contained 9 bases not matched to a gene. This CDR3 has 17 amino acids. Germline loops: CDR1 KGHSH, CDR2 LQKENI. In nucleotides, the CDR3 is TGTGCCAGCTCACCTCTGCAGGGGGCAGTGGACACCGGGGAGCTGTTTTTT. Protein product: CASSPLQGAVDTGELFF.

V usage is TRBV7-2 and J usage is TRBJ2-1, with 7 bases fitting TRBD2. Germline V lookup: CDR1 SGHTA, CDR2 FQGNSA. Trimming at V came to 4 bases and at J to 5 bases, leaving 8 bases not matched to a gene. This CDR3 contains 15 residues. Here the CDR3 DNA reads TGTGCCAGCAGCTCCCCGGGGAGCGGGGACAATGAGCAGTTCTTC. It specifies CASSSPGSGDNEQFF.

J is TRBJ2-6 and V is TRBV27, with D uncertain. The germline V gene encodes CDR1 MNHEY and CDR2 SMNVEV (reference sequence). CDR3 length equals 15 residues. The V end was cut by 6 bases, the J end by 2 bases, with 11 bases between. In nucleotides, the CDR3 is TGTGCCAGCAGGGAAGTCCAGGCTGGGGCCAACGTCCTGACTTTC. Translation: CASREVQAGANVLTF.